The 14 T cell receptor beta chains below come from one sample, sequenced in a study of T cells after yellow fever vaccination. MiXCR, applied by TCRdb to the 5' RACE reads, yields one record per CDR3 protein. The table includes roughly 330,000 distinct CDR3 sequences, 6.8% detected once. Sequencing was performed on PBMCs, taken roughly 46 days after the first yellow fever vaccination. The receptors here all came from a young man who received the YFV17D yellow fever vaccine.

This clonotype was recorded at least ten times. CDR3 DNA: TGTGCCAGCAGCTTAAATCCGTCCTACAATGAGCAGTTCTTC. As protein: CASSLNPSYNEQFF. The V call is TRBV7-3, the J call TRBJ2-1; no firm D call. The V and J ends lost 1 base and 1 base respectively, with 5 bases between them. The CDR3 loop spans 14 amino acids. The germline V gene has CDR1 SGHTA and CDR2 FQGTGA.

This clonotype was found many times. The chain combines TRBV5-1 with TRBJ1-1; D unresolved. The CDR3 covers 15 residues. V gave up 0 bases and J gave up 2 bases, with 11 bases separating them. The V gene's germline CDR1 is SGHRS and CDR2 YFSETQ. The DNA for the CDR3 is TGCGCCAGCAGCTTGGCCGGGGAGGGAAACACTGAAGCTTTCTTT. Translating gives CASSLAGEGNTEAFF.

J is TRBJ1-2 and V is TRBV5-5, with TRBD1 identical over 8 bases. V gave up 6 bases and J gave up 4 bases; unmatched junction bases: 5. The germline V gene has CDR1 SGHKS and CDR2 YYEKEE (reference sequence). This CDR3 is 13 amino acids long. In nucleotides, the CDR3 is TGTGCCAGCAAGGGACAGGAGGGCTATGGCTACACCTTC. Encoded protein: CASKGQEGYGYTF. The full variable domain, completed using reference TRBV5-5 and TRBJ1-2, is DAGVTQSPTHLIKTRGQQVTLRCSPISGHKSVSWYQQVLGQGPQFIFQYYEKEERGRGNFPDRFSARQFPNYSSELNVNALLLGDSALYLCASKGQEGYGYTFGSGTRLTVV.

In DNA, the CDR3 is TGCGCCAGCAGCTTTCGTCCGGGGGAGGTTAATGAGCAGTTCTTC. Its protein is CASSFRPGEVNEQFF. This rearrangement joins TRBV5-1 to TRBJ2-1, with a possible D match to TRBD2 (6 bases). The CDR3 covers 15 residues. Germline lookup yields CDR1 SGHRS and CDR2 YFSETQ. V was cut by 2 bases and J by 7 bases, with 16 bases left in between.

The table lists this clonotype with a few counts. The J gene is TRBJ2-1, the V gene TRBV5-4; 7 positions agree with TRBD2. The CDR3 sequence is 12 residues long. The V gene end was trimmed by 4 bases and the J gene end by 14 bases; junction bases not matched to a gene: 9. CDR1 SGHNT and CDR2 YYREEE come from the germline V gene (reference sequence). The CDR3 here is CASSGKAGTEFF. The CDR3 DNA reads as TGTGCCAGCAGCGGGAAAGCGGGGACTGAGTTCTTC.

This rearrangement joins TRBV9 to TRBJ2-1; 7 bases agree with TRBD2. Germline assignment: CDR1 SGDLS and CDR2 YYNGEE. V gave up 0 bases and J gave up 7 bases; unmatched junction bases: 4. The CDR3 sequence is 14 residues long. CDR3 nucleotides: TGTGCCAGCAGCGTAGCGGGAGCGGGGAATGAGCAGTTCTTC. Protein product: CASSVAGAGNEQFF.

This clonotype was seen many times. This rearrangement joins TRBV6-2 or TRBV6-3 to TRBJ2-1; TRBD1 aligns across 7 bases. From germline, CDR1 is MNHEY and CDR2 SVGEGT. The CDR3 totals 13 residues. V shed 4 bases and J 9 bases; nucleotides not matched to a gene: 6. CDR3 bases: TGTGCCAGCAGTTTACAGGGGTCGGGTGAGCAGTTCTTC. It codes for CASSLQGSGEQFF.

Many counts were recorded for this clonotype. This chain uses TRBV24-1 with TRBJ2-1, with 10 bases identical to TRBD2. CDR3 size: 18 residues. J lost 4 bases, V lost 3 bases, and 11 bases had no gene match. Germline V gene lookup returns CDR1 KGHDR and CDR2 SFDVKD. CDR3 bases: TGTGCCACCAGTGATCCTGGGTTAGCGGGGGGCTTTTACAATGAGCAGTTCTTC. It encodes CATSDPGLAGGFYNEQFF.

This sequence joins TRBV7-2 and TRBJ2-1; D gene uncertain. The V gene's germline CDR1 is SGHTA and CDR2 FQGNSA. This CDR3 contains 13 residues. V lost 1 base and J lost 9, with 10 bases in between. CDR3 DNA sequence: TGTGCCAGCAGCTTAGTCCGGATTGCTGAGCAGTTCTTC. As protein: CASSLVRIAEQFF.

This clonotype was observed a few times. The chain has TRBV7-9 and TRBJ1-1; possibly TRBD1 for D (6 bases). Germline assignment: CDR1 SEHNR and CDR2 FQNEAQ (reference sequence). V lost 4 bases, J lost 5 bases, and 11 bases lay in between. There are 13 residues in the CDR3. Here the CDR3 reads CASSWLGGTEAFF. CDR3 sequence (DNA): TGTGCCAGCAGCTGGTTAGGGGGGACTGAAGCTTTCTTT.

CDR3 protein: CAIAGQPTDTQYF. In nucleotides, the CDR3 is TGTGCCATAGCGGGACAGCCAACAGATACGCAGTATTTT. The gene calls are TRBV6-5 and TRBJ2-3; D may be TRBD2 (8 bases). Trimming left V 10 bases short and J 3 bases short, with 14 bases between. Germline loops: CDR1 MNHEY, CDR2 SVGAGI. The CDR3 spans 13 residues.

V is TRBV20-1 and J is TRBJ2-7; 10 bases match TRBD2. Trimming at V came to 0 bases and at J to 7 bases, leaving 9 bases not matched to a gene. The germline V gene has CDR1 DFQATT and CDR2 SNEGSKA (reference sequence). The CDR3 runs to 15 residues. The CDR3 reads CSARDRLAGAGEQYF. CDR3 coding DNA: TGCAGTGCTAGAGATAGGCTAGCGGGGGCTGGGGAGCAGTACTTC.

The V gene is TRBV29-1, the J gene TRBJ1-1; D is perhaps TRBD1 (6 bases). Trimming took off 4 bases at V and 4 bases at J, with 10 bases between the two ends. Germline CDR1 is SQVTM and CDR2 is ANQGSEA. This CDR3 has 12 residues. This CDR3 is CSVVWGATEAFF. The CDR3 DNA sequence: TGCAGCGTTGTCTGGGGGGCCACTGAAGCTTTCTTT.

There are a few counts of this clonotype. The chain links TRBV5-4 to TRBJ2-3; 15 bases fit TRBD2. Germline loops: CDR1 SGHNT, CDR2 YYREEE (reference sequence). Trimming at V came to 4 bases and at J to 2 bases, leaving 5 bases not matched to a gene. This CDR3 has 17 residues. CDR3 nucleotides: TGTGCCAGCAGCCGGGGACTAGCGGGGGGTTTCACAGATACGCAGTATTTT. Protein: CASSRGLAGGFTDTQYF.